One sample yielded the 28 T cell receptor beta chains listed below, sequenced in a study of monozygotic twins with inflammatory bowel disease. TCRdb reprocessed the 5' RACE reads and stores each CDR3 protein as one record, lacking DNA. The sample has a few hundred thousand distinct CDR3 sequences. The sequencing sample was made of blood. These receptors all come from a human donor with ulcerative colitis or Crohn's disease, or a healthy co-twin of an affected twin (not recorded which).

V is TRBV10-2 and J is TRBJ2-7. There are 12 residues in the CDR3. The V gene's germline CDR1 is WSHSY and CDR2 SAAADI. CDR3 amino acids: CATHSRQDEQYF.

The V gene is TRBV20-1, the J gene TRBJ2-3; the D call from TCRdb, TRBD1, cannot be confirmed without DNA. Germline CDR1 and CDR2: DFQATT and SNEGSKA (reference sequence). The CDR3 consists of 12 residues. This chain's CDR3 is CSGGGTTDTQYF.

V gene TRBV10-3 combines with J gene TRBJ1-2; as DNA is missing, the TRBD1 call by TCRdb cannot be tested. The V gene's germline CDR1 is ENHRY and CDR2 SYGVKD. The CDR3 runs 13 residues. CDR3 sequence reads: CAISTGSSYGYTF.

CDR3 residues: CASRAATVQNYEQYF. The chain recombines TRBV28 with TRBJ2-7. There are 15 residues in the CDR3. CDR1 is MDHEN and CDR2 is SYDVKM in the germline V gene.

This sequence joins TRBV14 and TRBJ2-5. Germline CDR1 and CDR2: SGHDN and FVKESK. CDR3 length: 15 residues. This CDR3 reads CASSRGLGSGETQYF.

The chain combines TRBV3-1 with TRBJ2-1; the TRBD1 assignment by TCRdb is unverifiable without DNA. Germline CDR1 reads LGHDT; CDR2 reads YNNKEL (reference sequence). The CDR3 consists of 15 residues. CDR3 loop: CASSPGTRSYNEQFF.

The rearrangement uses TRBV4-2 and TRBJ2-3; TCRdb returns TRBD2, unconfirmable since there is no DNA. Germline CDR1 reads LGHNA; CDR2 reads YNFKEQ. This CDR3 is built from 15 residues. The CDR3 is CASSRQWTNGDTQYF.

The rearrangement uses TRBV4-3 and TRBJ2-1; lacking DNA, the TRBD1 call made by TCRdb goes unchecked. CDR3 length: 15 amino acids. Germline-derived CDR1 and CDR2 are LGHNA and YSLEER. CDR3 sequence: CASRETGSSYNEQFF.

This chain uses TRBV6-2 or TRBV6-3 with TRBJ2-3; as DNA is missing, the TRBD1 call by TCRdb cannot be tested. CDR3 size: 15 residues. Germline V lookup: CDR1 MNHEY, CDR2 SVGEGT. CDR3 amino acids: CASTAGLKGADTQYF.

J is TRBJ2-5 and V is TRBV24-1; checking the TCRdb D call of TRBD2 is not possible without DNA. The CDR3 length is 16 residues. Germline V gene lookup returns CDR1 KGHDR and CDR2 SFDVKD. This CDR3 reads CATSDRLAGGRETQYF.

J is TRBJ2-5 and V is TRBV27; the D gene TCRdb calls, TRBD1, cannot be checked with no DNA. This CDR3 is 14 amino acids long. Germline V gene sequence: CDR1 MNHEY, CDR2 SMNVEV (reference sequence). CDR3 sequence: CASSLAGGTSAQYF.

The V and J genes are TRBV3-1 and TRBJ1-1; TCRdb designates TRBD1, a call that cannot be tested without DNA. The CDR3 has 16 residues. Germline V gene data show CDR1 as LGHDT and CDR2 as YNNKEL (reference sequence). CDR3 amino acids: CASSQESGQGNTEAFF.

The chain carries TRBV11-2 and TRBJ2-1; checking the TCRdb D call of TRBD1 is not possible without DNA. This CDR3 comprises 18 residues. The germline CDR1 and CDR2 sequences are SGHAT and FQNNGV. This CDR3 is CASSLERLHQRSYNEQFF.

The genes are TRBV20-1 and TRBJ2-7; TCRdb selects TRBD1, and the lack of DNA leaves this call unchecked. From germline, CDR1 is DFQATT and CDR2 SNEGSKA (reference sequence). This CDR3 is built from 14 residues. CDR3 protein: CSAELRTGGYEQYF.

The chain joins TRBV12-3 or TRBV12-4 to TRBJ2-3; TCRdb reports TRBD1, a call that lacks DNA to check it against. The CDR3 totals 14 residues. This CDR3 reads CASRPGGRADTQYF.

The rearrangement joins TRBV18 to TRBJ1-3; TCRdb's D call, TRBD1, is unchecked because there is no DNA. CDR1 is KGHSH and CDR2 is LQKENI in the germline V gene. The CDR3 covers 16 residues. The CDR3: CASSPGLGSSGNTIYF.

This rearrangement joins TRBV29-1 to TRBJ2-5; TCRdb designates TRBD1, a call that cannot be tested without DNA. Per germline, CDR1 SQVTM and CDR2 ANQGSEA. The CDR3 length is 15 residues. CDR3: CSVEAPRGPQETQYF.

The chain is built from TRBV20-1 and TRBJ2-1; absent DNA, TCRdb's TRBD1 call cannot be checked. From germline, CDR1 is DFQATT and CDR2 SNEGSKA (reference sequence). The CDR3 covers 14 residues. The CDR3 reads CSGTTQGAYNEQFF.

This chain uses TRBV7-2 with TRBJ2-4; absent DNA, TCRdb's TRBD1 call cannot be checked. Germline loops: CDR1 SGHTA, CDR2 FQGNSA. The length of the CDR3 is 16 residues. The CDR3 is CASSLTWTVAKNIQYF.

CDR3 protein: CASSLGRLGNNEQFF. The chain has TRBV13 and TRBJ2-1; TCRdb calls TRBD2, which cannot be checked without DNA. Germline CDR1 and CDR2: PRHDT and FYEKMQ (reference sequence). The CDR3 loop spans 15 amino acids. Variable domain in full (rest from reference TRBV13 and TRBJ2-1): AAGVIQSPRHLIKEKRETATLKCYPIPRHDTVYWYQQGPGQDPQFLISFYEKMQSDKGSIPDRFSAQQFSDYHSELNMSSLELGDSALYFCASSLGRLGNNEQFFGPGTRLTVL.

This chain joins TRBV4-2 and TRBJ1-1; TCRdb's D call of TRBD1 is untestable without DNA. Germline-derived CDR1 and CDR2 are LGHNA and YNFKEQ. This CDR3 contains 15 residues. CDR3 sequence: CASSQAGTAGPEAFF.

J is TRBJ2-6 and V is TRBV11-2; as DNA is missing, the TRBD1 call by TCRdb cannot be tested. The CDR3 contains 17 residues. In germline, CDR1 is SGHAT, CDR2 FQNNGV. The CDR3 here is CASSTGTLGGGANVLTF.

V is TRBV9 and J is TRBJ1-2; the D gene TCRdb calls, TRBD1, cannot be checked with no DNA. Looked up from germline, CDR1 is SGDLS and CDR2 is YYNGEE. CDR3 length: 11 amino acids. CDR3 loop: CASSVEGYYTF.

The chain combines TRBV20-1 with TRBJ1-1. The CDR3 extends over 14 amino acids. Per germline, CDR1 DFQATT and CDR2 SNEGSKA (reference sequence). CDR3 sequence: CSASRDLANTEAFF.

The chain is built from TRBV4-1 and TRBJ1-2. CDR1 and CDR2 (germline): MGHRA, YSYEKL. CDR3 length: 15 residues. This CDR3 is CASSQDPNSPYGYTF.

The chain uses TRBV6-5 and TRBJ1-2. CDR1 is MNHEY, CDR2 SVGAGI, per germline. This CDR3 contains 15 residues. The chain's CDR3 is CASSYSEGANYGYTF.

The rearrangement links TRBV5-1 to TRBJ1-1. This CDR3 contains 13 residues. The germline V gene encodes CDR1 SGHRS and CDR2 YFSETQ. The CDR3 reads CASSPGGRLEAFF.

The V call is TRBV28, the J call TRBJ2-5; TCRdb's assignment of TRBD1 cannot be checked, as there is no DNA. Looked up from germline, CDR1 is MDHEN and CDR2 is SYDVKM. This CDR3 is 14 amino acids long. The CDR3 sequence is CASIGGRRSETQYF.